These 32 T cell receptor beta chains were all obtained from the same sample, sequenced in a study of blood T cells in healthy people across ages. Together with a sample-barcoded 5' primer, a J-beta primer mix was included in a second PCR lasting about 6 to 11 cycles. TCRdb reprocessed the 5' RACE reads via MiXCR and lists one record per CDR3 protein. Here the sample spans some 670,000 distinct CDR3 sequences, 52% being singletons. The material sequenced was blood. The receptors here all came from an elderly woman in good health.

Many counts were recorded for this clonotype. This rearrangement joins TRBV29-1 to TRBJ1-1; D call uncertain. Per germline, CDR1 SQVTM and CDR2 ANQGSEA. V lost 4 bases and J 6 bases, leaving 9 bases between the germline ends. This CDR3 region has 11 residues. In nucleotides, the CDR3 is TGCAGCGTTGCCCCCCTGGCTGAAGCTTTCTTT. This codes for CSVAPLAEAFF.

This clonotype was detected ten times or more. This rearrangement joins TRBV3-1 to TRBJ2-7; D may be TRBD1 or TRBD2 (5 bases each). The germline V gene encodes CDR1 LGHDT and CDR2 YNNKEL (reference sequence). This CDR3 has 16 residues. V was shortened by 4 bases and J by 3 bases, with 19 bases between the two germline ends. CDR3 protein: CASSLKSTRGHYEQYF. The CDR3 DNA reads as TGTGCCAGCAGCCTCAAATCTACTAGGGGCCACTACGAGCAGTACTTC.

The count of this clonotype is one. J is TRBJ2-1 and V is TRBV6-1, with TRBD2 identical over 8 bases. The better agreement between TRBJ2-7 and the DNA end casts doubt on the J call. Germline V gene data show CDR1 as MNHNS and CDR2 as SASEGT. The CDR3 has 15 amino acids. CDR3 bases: TGTGCCAGCCAATTAAGCGGGGGATCCTACAATGAGCAGTACTTC. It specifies CASQLSGGSYNEQYF.

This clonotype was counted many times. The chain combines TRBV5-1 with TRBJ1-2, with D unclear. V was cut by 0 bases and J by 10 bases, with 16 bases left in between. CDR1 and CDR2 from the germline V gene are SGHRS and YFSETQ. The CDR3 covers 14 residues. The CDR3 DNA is TGCGCCAGCAGCTTGGCTGTCTCCAGTCGGTTCTACACCTTC. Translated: CASSLAVSSRFYTF.

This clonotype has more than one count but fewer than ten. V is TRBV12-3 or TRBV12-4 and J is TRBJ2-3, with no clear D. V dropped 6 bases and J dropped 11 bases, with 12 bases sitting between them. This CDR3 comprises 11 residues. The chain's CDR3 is CASSQSSEQYF. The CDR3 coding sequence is TGTGCCAGCAGCCAGTCCTCGGAGCAGTATTTT.

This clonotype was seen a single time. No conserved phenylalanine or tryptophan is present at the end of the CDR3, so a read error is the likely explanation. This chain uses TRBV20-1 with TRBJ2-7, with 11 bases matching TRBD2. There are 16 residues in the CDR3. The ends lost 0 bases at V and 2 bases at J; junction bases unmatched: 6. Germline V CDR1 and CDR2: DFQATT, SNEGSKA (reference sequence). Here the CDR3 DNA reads TGCAGTGCTAGAGATCGGCTAGCGGGAGGCACCTACGAGCAGTACCTC. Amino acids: CSARDRLAGGTYEQYL.

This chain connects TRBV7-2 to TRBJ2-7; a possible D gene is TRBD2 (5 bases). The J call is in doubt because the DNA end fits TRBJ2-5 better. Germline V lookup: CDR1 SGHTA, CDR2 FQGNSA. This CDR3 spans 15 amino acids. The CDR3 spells CASSPEGVGQETQYF. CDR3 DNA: TGTGCCAGCAGCCCAGAGGGAGTGGGGCAAGAGACCCAGTACTTC.

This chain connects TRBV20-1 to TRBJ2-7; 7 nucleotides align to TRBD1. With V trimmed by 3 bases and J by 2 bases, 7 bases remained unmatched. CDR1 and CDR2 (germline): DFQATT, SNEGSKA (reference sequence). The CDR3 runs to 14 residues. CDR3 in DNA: TGCAGTGCTAGTCTATTGACAGGGACCTACGAGCAGTACTTC. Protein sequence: CSASLLTGTYEQYF.

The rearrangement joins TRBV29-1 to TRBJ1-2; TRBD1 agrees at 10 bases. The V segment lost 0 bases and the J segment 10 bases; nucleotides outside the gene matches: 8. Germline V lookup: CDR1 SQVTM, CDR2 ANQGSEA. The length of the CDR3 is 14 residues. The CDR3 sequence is CSVEDQGTGASYTF. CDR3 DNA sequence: TGCAGCGTTGAAGATCAGGGGACAGGGGCTTCCTACACCTTC.

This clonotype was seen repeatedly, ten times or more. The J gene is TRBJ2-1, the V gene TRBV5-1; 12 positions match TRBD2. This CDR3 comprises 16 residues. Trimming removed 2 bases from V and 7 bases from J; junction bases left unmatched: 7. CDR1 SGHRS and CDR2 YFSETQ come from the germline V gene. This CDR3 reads CASSLPSGRAGNEQFF. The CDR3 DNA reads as TGCGCCAGCAGCTTACCTAGCGGGAGGGCTGGTAATGAGCAGTTCTTC.

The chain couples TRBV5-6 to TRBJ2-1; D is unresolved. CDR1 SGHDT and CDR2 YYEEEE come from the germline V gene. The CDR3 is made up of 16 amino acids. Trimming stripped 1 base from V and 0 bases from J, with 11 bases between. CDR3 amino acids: CASSLSLEFSYNEQFF. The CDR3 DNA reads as TGTGCCAGCAGCTTGTCTTTGGAGTTCTCCTACAATGAGCAGTTCTTC.

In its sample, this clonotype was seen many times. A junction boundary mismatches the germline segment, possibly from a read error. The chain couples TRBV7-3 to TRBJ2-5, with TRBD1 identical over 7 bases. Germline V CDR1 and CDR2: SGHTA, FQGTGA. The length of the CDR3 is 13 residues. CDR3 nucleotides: TGCGCCAGCAGCTTGGACAGGCAAGAGACCCAGTACTTC. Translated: CASSLDRQETQYF.

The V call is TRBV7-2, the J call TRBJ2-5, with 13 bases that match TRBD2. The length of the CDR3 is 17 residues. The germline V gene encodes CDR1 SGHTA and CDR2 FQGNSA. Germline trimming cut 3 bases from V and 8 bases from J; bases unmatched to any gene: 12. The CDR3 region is CASSFRVGLAGLGTQYF. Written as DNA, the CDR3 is TGTGCCAGCAGCTTTAGAGTGGGACTAGCGGGGCTAGGCACCCAGTACTTC.

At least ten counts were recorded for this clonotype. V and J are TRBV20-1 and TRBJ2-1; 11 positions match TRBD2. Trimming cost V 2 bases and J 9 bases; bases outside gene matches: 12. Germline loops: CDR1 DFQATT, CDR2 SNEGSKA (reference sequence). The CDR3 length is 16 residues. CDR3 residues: CSARHLLAGVGGEQFF. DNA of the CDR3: TGCAGTGCTAGACACCTACTAGCGGGAGTAGGTGGTGAGCAGTTCTTC.

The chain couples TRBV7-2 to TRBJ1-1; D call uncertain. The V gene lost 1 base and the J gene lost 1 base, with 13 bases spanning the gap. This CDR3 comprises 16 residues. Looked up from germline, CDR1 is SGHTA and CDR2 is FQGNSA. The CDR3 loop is CASSLVAQVKNTEAFF. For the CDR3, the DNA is TGTGCCAGCAGCTTAGTAGCCCAAGTCAAGAACACTGAAGCTTTCTTT.

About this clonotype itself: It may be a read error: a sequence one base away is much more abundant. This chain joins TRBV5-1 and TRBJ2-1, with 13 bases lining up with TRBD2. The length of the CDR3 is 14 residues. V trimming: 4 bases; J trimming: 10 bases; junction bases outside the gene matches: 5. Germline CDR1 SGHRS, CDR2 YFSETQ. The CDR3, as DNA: TGCGCCAGCAGCGTGGAGGGACTAGCGGGAGAGCAGTTCTTC. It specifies CASSVEGLAGEQFF.

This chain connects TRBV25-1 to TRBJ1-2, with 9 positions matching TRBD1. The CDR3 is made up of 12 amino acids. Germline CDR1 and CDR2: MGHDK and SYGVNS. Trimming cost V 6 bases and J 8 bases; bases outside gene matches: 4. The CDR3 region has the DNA TGTGCCAGCAGCCGGGACAGGGTCGGCTACACCTTC. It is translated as CASSRDRVGYTF.

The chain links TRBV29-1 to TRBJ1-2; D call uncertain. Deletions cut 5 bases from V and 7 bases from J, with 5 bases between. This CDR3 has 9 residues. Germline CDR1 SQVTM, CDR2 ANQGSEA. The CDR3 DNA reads TGCAGCGTTCCCCCTGGCTACACCTTC. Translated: CSVPPGYTF.

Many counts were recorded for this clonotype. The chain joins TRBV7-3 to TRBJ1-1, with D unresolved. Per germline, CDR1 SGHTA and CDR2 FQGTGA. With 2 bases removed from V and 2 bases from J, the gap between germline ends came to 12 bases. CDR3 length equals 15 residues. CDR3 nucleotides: TGTGCCAGCAGCTTATTGGTCATCCCCAACACTGAAGCTTTCTTT. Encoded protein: CASSLLVIPNTEAFF. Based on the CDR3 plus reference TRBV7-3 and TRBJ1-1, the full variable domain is GAGVSQTPSNKVTEKGKYVELRCDPISGHTALYWYRQSLGQGPEFLIYFQGTGAADDSGLPNDRFFAVRPEGSVSTLKIQRTERGDSAVYLCASSLLVIPNTEAFFGQGTRLTVV.

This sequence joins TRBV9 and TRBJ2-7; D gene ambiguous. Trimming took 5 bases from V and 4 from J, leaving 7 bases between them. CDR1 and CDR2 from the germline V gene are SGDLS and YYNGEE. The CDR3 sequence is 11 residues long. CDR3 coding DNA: TGTGCCAGCAGTATTTTATACGAGCAGTACTTC. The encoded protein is CASSILYEQYF.

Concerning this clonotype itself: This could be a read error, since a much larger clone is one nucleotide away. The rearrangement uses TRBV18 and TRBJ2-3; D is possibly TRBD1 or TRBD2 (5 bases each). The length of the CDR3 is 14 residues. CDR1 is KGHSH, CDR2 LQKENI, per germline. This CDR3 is CAGSPGRQADTQYF. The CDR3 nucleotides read TGTGCCGGCTCACCGGGACGCCAAGCAGATACGCAGTATTTT.

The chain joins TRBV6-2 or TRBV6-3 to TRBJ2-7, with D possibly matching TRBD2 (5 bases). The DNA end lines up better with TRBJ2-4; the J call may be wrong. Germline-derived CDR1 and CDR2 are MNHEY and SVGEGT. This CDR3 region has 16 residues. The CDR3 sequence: CASSYGGGLAKNIQYF. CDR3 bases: TGTGCCAGCAGTTACGGAGGCGGATTAGCCAAAAACATTCAGTACTTC.

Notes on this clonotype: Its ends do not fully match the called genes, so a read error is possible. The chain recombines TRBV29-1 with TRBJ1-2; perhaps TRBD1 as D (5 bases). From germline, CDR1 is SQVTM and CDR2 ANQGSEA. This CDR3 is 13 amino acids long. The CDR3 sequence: CSVENRSNHGYIF. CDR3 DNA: TGCAGCGTTGAAAACAGGTCCAACCATGGCTACATCTTC.

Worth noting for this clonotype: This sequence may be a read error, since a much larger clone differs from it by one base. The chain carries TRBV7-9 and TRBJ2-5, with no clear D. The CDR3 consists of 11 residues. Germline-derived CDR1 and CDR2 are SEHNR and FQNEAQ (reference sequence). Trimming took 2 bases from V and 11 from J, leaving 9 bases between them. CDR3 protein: CASSLIHEQYF. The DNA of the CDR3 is TGTGCCAGCAGCTTAATCCATGAGCAGTACTTC.

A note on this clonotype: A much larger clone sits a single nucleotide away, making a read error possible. CDR3 in amino acids: CASTSLTRGRNGYTF. The CDR3, as DNA: TGTGCCAGCACCTCCTTAACCCGGGGGCGGAATGGCTACACCTTC. The V gene is TRBV5-4, the J gene TRBJ1-2; a possible D gene is TRBD1 (6 bases). CDR3 length equals 15 residues. Germline values: CDR1 SGHNT, CDR2 YYREEE (reference sequence). V was cut by 6 bases and J by 6 bases, with 21 bases left in between.

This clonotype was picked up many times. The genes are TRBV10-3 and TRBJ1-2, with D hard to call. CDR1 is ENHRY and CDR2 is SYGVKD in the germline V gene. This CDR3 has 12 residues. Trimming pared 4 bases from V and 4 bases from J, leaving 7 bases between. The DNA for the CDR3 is TGTGCCATCAGTGCCCCACGCTATGGCTACACCTTC. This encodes CAISAPRYGYTF.

DNA of the CDR3: TGTGCCAGCAGCGTAGCGTCTAGCGGGCGGGGTGAGCAGTTCTTC. Amino acid sequence: CASSVASSGRGEQFF. The chain carries TRBV9 and TRBJ2-1; 8 bases agree with TRBD2. V shed 0 bases and J 9 bases; nucleotides not matched to a gene: 8. Per the germline V gene, CDR1 is SGDLS and CDR2 is YYNGEE. The CDR3 totals 15 residues.

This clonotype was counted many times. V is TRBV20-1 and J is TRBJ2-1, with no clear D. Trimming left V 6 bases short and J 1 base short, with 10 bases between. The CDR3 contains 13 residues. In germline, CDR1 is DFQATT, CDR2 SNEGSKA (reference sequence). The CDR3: CSARRVSYNEQFF. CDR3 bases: TGCAGTGCGAGGCGCGTATCCTACAATGAGCAGTTCTTC.

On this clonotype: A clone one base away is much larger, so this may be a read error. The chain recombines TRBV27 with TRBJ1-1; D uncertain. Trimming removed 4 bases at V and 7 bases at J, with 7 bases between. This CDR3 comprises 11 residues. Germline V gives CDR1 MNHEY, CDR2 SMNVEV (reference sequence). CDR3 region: CASSSSVEAFF. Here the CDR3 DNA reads TGTGCCAGCAGTTCGAGTGTTGAAGCTTTCTTT.

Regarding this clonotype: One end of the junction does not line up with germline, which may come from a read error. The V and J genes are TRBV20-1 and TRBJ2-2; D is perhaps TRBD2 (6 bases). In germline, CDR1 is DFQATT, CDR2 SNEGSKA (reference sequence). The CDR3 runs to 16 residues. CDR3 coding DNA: TGCAGTGCTAGGGCCGCGGGCGGGGCGAACACCAGGGAGCTGTTTTTT. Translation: CSARAAGGANTRELFF.

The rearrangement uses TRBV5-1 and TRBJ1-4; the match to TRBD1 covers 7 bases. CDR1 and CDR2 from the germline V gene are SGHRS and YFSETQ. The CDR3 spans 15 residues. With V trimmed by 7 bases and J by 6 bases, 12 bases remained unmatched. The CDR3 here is CASGPRGASDEKLFF. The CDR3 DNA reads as TGCGCCAGCGGACCCAGGGGGGCGTCCGATGAAAAACTGTTTTTT.

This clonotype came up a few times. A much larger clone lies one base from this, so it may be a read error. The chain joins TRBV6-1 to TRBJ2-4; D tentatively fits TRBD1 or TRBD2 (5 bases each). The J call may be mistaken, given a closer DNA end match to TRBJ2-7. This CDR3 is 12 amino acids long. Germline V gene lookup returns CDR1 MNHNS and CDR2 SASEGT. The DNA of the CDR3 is TGTGCCAGCAGGGAGAGGGGTTACGAGCAGTACTTC. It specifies CASRERGYEQYF.